This passage covers 9 T cell receptor beta chains from one sample sequenced in a study of regulatory T cells in long-lasting Graves disease. Stated time point: persistent/refractory GD, antithyroid drugs over 5 years with positive TRAb. Scientists built the TCR library using RNA that was extracted from PBMCs. TCR beta libraries were built with iRepertoire HTBI primers and Arm-PCR of CDR3 regions. TCRdb ran MiXCR on the multiplex PCR reads and lists one entry per CDR3 protein. The sample records 400,000 to 600,000 distinct CDR3 sequences, roughly 21% being singletons. The sequences come from peripheral blood mononuclear cells (PBMCs), collected when the disease was refractory, from a patient treated with antithyroid drugs. The receptors were gathered from a female donor with Graves disease.

This clonotype was seen many times. The chain carries TRBV27 and TRBJ2-7, with 7 bases fitting TRBD1. The CDR3 sequence is 14 residues long. The germline CDR1 and CDR2 sequences are MNHEY and SMNVEV (reference sequence). The V and J ends lost 6 bases and 5 bases, in that order; junction bases with no gene match: 10. CDR3 DNA sequence: TGTGCCAGCAGCTTTCCGGGACAGATGAACGAGCAGTACTTC. This sequence encodes CASSFPGQMNEQYF.

V is TRBV7-9 and J is TRBJ1-6, with TRBD1 identical over 9 bases. Looked up from germline, CDR1 is SEHNR and CDR2 is FQNEAQ (reference sequence). The CDR3 is 16 amino acids. With V trimmed by 0 bases and J by 7 bases, 4 bases remained unmatched. The DNA for the CDR3 is TGTGCCAGCAGCTTAGCGGGACAGGGCACCAATTCACCCCTCCACTTT. Its translation: CASSLAGQGTNSPLHF.

CDR3 sequence (DNA): TGCGCCAGCAGCTTGGCGGAAGGGGATGGCTACACCTTC. It codes for CASSLAEGDGYTF. The rearrangement links TRBV5-1 to TRBJ1-2, with D possibly matching TRBD1 (5 bases). From germline, CDR1 is SGHRS and CDR2 YFSETQ. The CDR3 covers 13 residues. V was pared by 0 bases and J by 6 bases, with 9 bases between.

This clonotype was seen at least ten times. The V and J genes are TRBV28 and TRBJ1-1; D uncertain. With 7 bases removed from V and 1 base from J, the gap between germline ends came to 19 bases. The CDR3 sequence is 16 residues long. Germline V gives CDR1 MDHEN, CDR2 SYDVKM. In DNA form, the CDR3 reads TGTGCCAGCAACCGCGGACTGTCGAGGACGAACACTGAAGCTTTCTTT. Translated, it gives CASNRGLSRTNTEAFF.

This clonotype has a count of ten or more. The chain couples TRBV24-1 to TRBJ1-1; 8 bases match TRBD1. Germline values: CDR1 KGHDR, CDR2 SFDVKD. CDR3 length: 13 amino acids. Trimming removed 3 bases from V and 8 bases from J; junction bases left unmatched: 4. The DNA for the CDR3 is TGTGCCACCAGTGATATAGGACAGGGAGAAGCTTTCTTT. The encoded protein is CATSDIGQGEAFF.

This chain connects TRBV20-1 to TRBJ2-5, with 7 bases that match TRBD2. This CDR3 spans 12 amino acids. Germline V gene lookup returns CDR1 DFQATT and CDR2 SNEGSKA (reference sequence). The junction had 4 bases not matched to a gene; V was cut back by 4 bases and J by 5 bases. The DNA of the CDR3 is TGCAGTGCTATGGGGGGGGTGGAGACCCAGTACTTC. The encoded protein is CSAMGGVETQYF.

The gene calls are TRBV28 and TRBJ2-7; perhaps TRBD1 as D (5 bases). The CDR3 has 15 residues. Trimming cost V 5 bases and J 2 bases, with 16 bases left between them. The germline CDR1 and CDR2 sequences are MDHEN and SYDVKM. The CDR3 is CASSTAGKSPYEQYF. CDR3 in DNA: TGTGCCAGCAGTACCGCAGGGAAAAGTCCCTACGAGCAGTACTTC.

This clonotype was seen at least ten times. The chain recombines TRBV12-3 or TRBV12-4 with TRBJ1-1; D is unresolved. V was cut by 4 bases and J by 6 bases, with 15 bases left in between. The CDR3 sequence is 14 residues long. The CDR3 sequence is CASSSDRLDPEAFF. The CDR3 DNA is TGTGCCAGCAGTTCCGATCGTCTTGATCCTGAAGCTTTCTTT.

In the case of this clonotype: Just one base apart from a much larger clone, this may be a read error. This chain links TRBV12-3 or TRBV12-4 with TRBJ2-7; 12 nucleotides agree with TRBD2. The CDR3 covers 14 residues. The CDR3 loop reads CVSRRLAGEHEQYF. In DNA, the CDR3 is TGTGTCAGCAGGCGACTAGCGGGAGAGCACGAGCAGTACTTC.